This TCR beta chain was observed in a study of CD8 T cells in ankylosing spondylitis. Unmatched junction bases numbered 11, after V lost 6 bases and J lost 9 bases. The CDR3 has 13 residues. From germline, CDR1 is DFQATT and CDR2 SNEGSKA (reference sequence). Quantitative molecular-barcoded 5'-RACE generated the TCR beta libraries. TCRdb redid the calling of the 5' RACE reads with MiXCR, one entry per CDR3 protein. Of about 200,000 distinct CDR3 sequences listed, approximately 24% are singletons. The sequence came from a male donor with ankylosing spondylitis or in good health (not recorded which). This sequence joins TRBV20-1 and TRBJ2-1, with 7 bases matching TRBD2. Source material: blood, either unsorted or a sorted T cell fraction (not recorded which). As DNA, the CDR3 is TGCAGTGCGGAGGGCGGGACTATCAGTGAGCAGTTCTTC. It codes for CSAEGGTISEQFF.